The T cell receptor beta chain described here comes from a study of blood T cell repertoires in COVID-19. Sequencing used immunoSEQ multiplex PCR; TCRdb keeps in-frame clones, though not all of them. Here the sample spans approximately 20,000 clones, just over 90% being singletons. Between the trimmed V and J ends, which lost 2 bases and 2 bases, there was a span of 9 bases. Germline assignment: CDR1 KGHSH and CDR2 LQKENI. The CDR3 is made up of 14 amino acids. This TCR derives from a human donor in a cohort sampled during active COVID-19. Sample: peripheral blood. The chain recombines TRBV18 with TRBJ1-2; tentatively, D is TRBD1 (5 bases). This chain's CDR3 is CASSPGAANYGYTF. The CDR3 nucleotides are TGTGCCAGCTCACCAGGGGCGGCAAACTATGGCTACACCTTC.